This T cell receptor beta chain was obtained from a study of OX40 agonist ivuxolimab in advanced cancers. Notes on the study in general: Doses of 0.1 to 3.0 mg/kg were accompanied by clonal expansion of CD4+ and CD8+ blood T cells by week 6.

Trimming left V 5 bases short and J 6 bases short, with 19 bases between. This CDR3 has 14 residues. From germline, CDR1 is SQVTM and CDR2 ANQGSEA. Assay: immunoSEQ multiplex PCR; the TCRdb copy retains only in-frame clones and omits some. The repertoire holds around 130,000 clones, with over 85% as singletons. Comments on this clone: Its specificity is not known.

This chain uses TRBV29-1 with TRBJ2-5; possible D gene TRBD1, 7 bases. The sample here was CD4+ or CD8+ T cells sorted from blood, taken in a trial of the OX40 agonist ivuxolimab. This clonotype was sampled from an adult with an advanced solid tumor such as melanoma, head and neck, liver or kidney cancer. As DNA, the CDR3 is TGCAGCGTTTTCGTAGGAGGGGGCGCGCAGACCCAGTACTTC. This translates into CSVFVGGGAQTQYF.